The 4 T cell receptor beta chains in this list originate from one sample, sequenced in a study of cytomegalovirus exposure and HLA in healthy donors. Amplification used 60 Vbeta primers and 13 Jbeta primers. The repertoire was sequenced with immunoSEQ multiplex PCR; TCRdb's copy has only in-frame clones and lacks some. This sample carries just over 80,000 clones, over 70% of them seen once, and the ten largest clones take under 6%. The specimen sequenced was PBMCs. These receptors were collected from a man aged 18-30 years in good health and CMV-seropositive.

In this sample, this clone turned up a few times. The CDR3 spells CASKQGILNTEAFF. In nucleotides, the CDR3 is TGTGCCAGCAAGCAGGGAATTTTGAACACTGAAGCTTTCTTT. J is TRBJ1-1 and V is TRBV6-1; a possible D gene is TRBD1 (5 bases). The CDR3 is 14 amino acids. The V end was cut by 7 bases, the J end by 0 bases, with 12 bases between. Germline V gene sequence: CDR1 MNHNS, CDR2 SASEGT.

The chain uses TRBV28 and TRBJ2-2; TRBD2 agrees at 14 bases. Germline CDR1 reads MDHEN; CDR2 reads SYDVKM. This CDR3 comprises 17 residues. Losses at the gene ends were 5 bases for V and 5 bases for J; bases not matched to a gene: 7. CDR3 DNA: TGTGCCAGCAGTCTACCCGGGACTAGCGGGAGAACCGGGGAGCTGTTTTTT. Its protein is CASSLPGTSGRTGELFF.

This clone was detected only a few times. This rearrangement joins TRBV6-4 to TRBJ2-6; tentative D call: TRBD1 (6 bases). The ends were cut back, 5 bases at V and 3 bases at J, with 20 bases in the middle. Germline V CDR1 and CDR2: MRHNA, SNTAGT. The length of the CDR3 is 18 residues. Here the CDR3 reads CASSLTGLSAGGANVLTF. DNA for the CDR3: TGTGCCAGCAGTCTGACAGGTTTGTCGGCTGGTGGGGCCAACGTCCTGACTTTC.

This sequence joins TRBV7-9 and TRBJ1-4; TRBD1 matches 9 bases. Trimming at V came to 4 bases and at J to 5 bases, leaving 2 bases not matched to a gene. This CDR3 region has 14 residues. Germline CDR1 SEHNR, CDR2 FQNEAQ (reference sequence). CDR3 amino acids: CASSSDRGNEKLFF. CDR3 DNA: TGTGCCAGCAGCTCGGACAGGGGCAATGAAAAACTGTTTTTT.